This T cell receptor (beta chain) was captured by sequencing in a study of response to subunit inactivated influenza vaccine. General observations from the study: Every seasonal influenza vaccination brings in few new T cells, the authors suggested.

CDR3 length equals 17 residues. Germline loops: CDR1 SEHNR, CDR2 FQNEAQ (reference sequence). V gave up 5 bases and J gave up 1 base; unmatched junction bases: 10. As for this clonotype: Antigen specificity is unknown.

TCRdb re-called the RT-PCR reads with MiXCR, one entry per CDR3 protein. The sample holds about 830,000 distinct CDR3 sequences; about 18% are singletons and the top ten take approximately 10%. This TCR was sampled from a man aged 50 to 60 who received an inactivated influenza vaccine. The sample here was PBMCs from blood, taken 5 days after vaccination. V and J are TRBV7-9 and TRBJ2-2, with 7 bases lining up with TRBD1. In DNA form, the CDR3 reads TGTGCCAGCAGCCGAACGACAGGGTTGAGGAACACCGGGGAGCTGTTTTTT. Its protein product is CASSRTTGLRNTGELFF. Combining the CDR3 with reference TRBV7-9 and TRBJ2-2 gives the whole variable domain DTGVSQNPRHKITKRGQNVTFRCDPISEHNRLYWYRQTLGQGPEFLTYFQNEAQLEKSRLLSDRFSAERPKGSFSTLEIQRTEQGDSAMYLCASSRTTGLRNTGELFFGEGSRLTVL.